The 3 T cell receptor beta chains given below trace back to one sample, sequenced in a study of T cells in localized non-small cell lung cancer. The data were produced by immunoSEQ multiplex PCR, yet TCRdb's version contains in-frame clones alone and is incomplete. The profile covers approximately 35,000 clones, with 90% to 95% appearing a single time and about 6% taken by the ten largest. This sample comprised PBMCs, obtained before any cancer treatment. The receptors come from a man aged 35-75 years with stage II lung adenocarcinoma.

The chain joins TRBV10-3 to TRBJ2-7; D is perhaps TRBD1 or TRBD2 (5 bases each). Germline CDR1 is ENHRY and CDR2 is SYGVKD. The CDR3 consists of 13 residues. V was shortened by 4 bases and J by 4 bases, with 11 bases between the two germline ends. In DNA form, the CDR3 reads TGTGCCATCAGTGCCGGGGCCGCTTACGAGCAGTACTTC. Its translation is CAISAGAAYEQYF.

The chain has TRBV6-5 and TRBJ2-1, with D perhaps matching TRBD2 (6 bases). The CDR3 is 13 residues long. The V and J ends lost 5 bases and 6 bases respectively, with 11 bases between them. Germline V gene lookup returns CDR1 MNHEY and CDR2 SVGAGI. CDR3 DNA: TGTGCCAGCAGTCCCTGGAGGGGCAATGAGCAGTTCTTC. Translating gives CASSPWRGNEQFF.

J is TRBJ2-1 and V is TRBV28; D unresolved. The CDR3 loop spans 14 amino acids. Deletions cut 6 bases from V and 4 bases from J, with 13 bases between. CDR1 and CDR2 from the germline V gene are MDHEN and SYDVKM. The CDR3 DNA reads TGTGCCAGCAGGGTATTAGAAAGGTACAATGAGCAGTTCTTC. Protein sequence: CASRVLERYNEQFF.